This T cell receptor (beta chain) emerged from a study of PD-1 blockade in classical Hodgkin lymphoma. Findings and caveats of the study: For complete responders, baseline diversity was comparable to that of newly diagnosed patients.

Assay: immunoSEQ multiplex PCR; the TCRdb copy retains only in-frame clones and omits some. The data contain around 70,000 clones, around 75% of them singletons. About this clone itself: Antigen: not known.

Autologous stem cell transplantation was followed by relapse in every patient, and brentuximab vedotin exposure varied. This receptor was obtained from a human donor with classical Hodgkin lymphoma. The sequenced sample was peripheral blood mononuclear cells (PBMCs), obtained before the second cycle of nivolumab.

The CDR3 coding sequence is TGTGCCAGCAGCTTAGGGGCTATCGGGGCTGAAGCTTTCTTT. Amino acid sequence: CASSLGAIGAEAFF. V usage is TRBV7-2 and J usage is TRBJ1-1; D not resolved. V was pared by 1 base and J by 6 bases, with 12 bases between. Germline CDR1 and CDR2: SGHTA and FQGNSA. This CDR3 contains 14 residues.